This T cell receptor beta chain derives from a study of T cell clonality in common variable immunodeficiency. General study findings and limits: The cause of increased CVID clonality remains unclear without subpopulation sequencing. Fewer deletions and N-nucleotide insertions were reportedly seen in common variable immunodeficiency TCR beta sequences. Compared with controls, CVID subjects had fewer shared TCRbeta clones.

V was pared by 7 bases and J by 1 base, with 11 bases between. The germline V gene has CDR1 SNHLY and CDR2 FYNNEI. This CDR3 is built from 13 residues. Method: immunoSEQ multiplex PCR; TCRdb's copy keeps in-frame clones and lacks some. The sample shows approximately 64,000 clones, none of them appearing just once. Donors gave about 5 to 9 ml heparinized peripheral whole blood. This clone occurred many times. Its antigen remains unknown. The sequence runs out 3 residues before the end of the CDR3; the remainder is reconstructed from the germline J gene. This clonotype was obtained from a person aged 18-69 years in good health. J is TRBJ2-7 and V is TRBV2, with D possibly matching TRBD2 (6 bases). Sample: peripheral blood mononuclear cells. Partial CDR3 DNA: TGTGCCAGCATGGGCGGGGCTTCCTACGAG. Amino acids: CASMGGASYE. In full, the CDR3 reads CASMGGASYEQYF.